The clone carrying this T cell receptor beta chain was counted many times. Its antigen is unidentified. These data originate in a study of identical twins. TCRdb analysed the 5' RACE reads with MiXCR anew, one entry per CDR3 protein. This sample has about 690,000 distinct CDR3 sequences; around 6.1% occur once, and the top ten carry under 2%. The study's findings and limits: Fewer insertions marked abundant cord blood beta clonotypes; young adult naive trended weakly, memory not at all. Among beta out-of-frame sequences, excess sharing between twins appeared weaker.

CDR1 is DFQATT, CDR2 SNEGSKA, per germline (reference sequence). There are 16 residues in the CDR3. The V end lost 3 bases, the J end lost 0 bases, and 15 bases lay between the germline ends. The rearrangement links TRBV20-1 to TRBJ2-1; perhaps TRBD2 as D (6 bases). This TCR came from a man aged 18 to 30 in good health. The sample consisted of naive T cells sorted from blood. This CDR3 reads CSASPLAPSSYNEQFF. The CDR3, as DNA: TGCAGTGCTAGCCCGCTAGCGCCGAGCTCCTACAATGAGCAGTTCTTC.